Each of the 10 T cell receptor beta chains below was sequenced from the same sample in a study of vaccination and CD4 T cells after COVID-19. Treatment described: roughly 10-day PBMC culture with coronavirus spike peptide pools or control peptides (ViraFEST assay). With the Oncomine TCR Beta short-read assay, DNA from cultured CD4+ T cells was sequenced. Each CDR3 protein gets one entry after TCRdb re-called the PCR reads with MiXCR. The sample contains some 21,000 distinct CDR3 sequences, 42% of which appear only once. These TCRs' antigens remain unknown. The material sequenced was CD4+ T cells from blood, cultured in vitro, taken before SARS-CoV-2 vaccination. The receptors stem from a human donor who received a COVID-19 vaccine.

This sequence joins TRBV7-2 and TRBJ2-3; D might be TRBD2 (6 bases). Trimming pared 5 bases from V and 6 bases from J, leaving 12 bases between. The CDR3 has 13 residues. From germline, CDR1 is SGHTA and CDR2 FQGNSA. The CDR3 DNA reads TGTGCCAGCAGCCTAAGACTAGTCGATACGCAGTATTTT. Encoded protein: CASSLRLVDTQYF.

This rearrangement joins TRBV6-1 to TRBJ2-1, with 12 bases that match TRBD2. With V trimmed by 4 bases and J by 13 bases, 14 bases remained unmatched. There are 16 residues in the CDR3. Per the germline V gene, CDR1 is MNHNS and CDR2 is SASEGT. The CDR3 reads CASSGLTLAGGVNQFF. CDR3 sequence (DNA): TGTGCCAGCAGTGGGTTGACCCTAGCGGGGGGGGTGAATCAGTTCTTC.

This clonotype showed up just once. The chain is built from TRBV20-1 and TRBJ2-5, with D uncertain. The CDR3 runs 11 residues. CDR1 is DFQATT, CDR2 SNEGSKA, per germline (reference sequence). Trimming removed 5 bases from V and 2 bases from J, with 6 bases in between. This CDR3 is CSALIQETQYF. DNA for the CDR3: TGCAGTGCTCTTATTCAAGAGACCCAGTACTTC.

The J gene is TRBJ2-1, the V gene TRBV10-2, with 7 nucleotides matching TRBD2. CDR1 and CDR2 from the germline V gene are WSHSY and SAAADI. CDR3 length: 18 amino acids. The trim removed 0 bases at V and 5 bases at J, leaving 13 bases unmatched. CDR3 protein: CASSESGGIGGKDNEQFF. CDR3 nucleotides: TGCGCCAGCAGTGAGTCGGGGGGGATCGGGGGAAAGGACAATGAGCAGTTCTTC.

This chain joins TRBV2 and TRBJ2-2; a possible D gene is TRBD2 (6 bases). Germline V CDR1 and CDR2: SNHLY, FYNNEI. This CDR3 has 17 residues. V shed 2 bases and J shed 4 bases, with 17 bases lying between them. The CDR3 loop reads CASSEYRGTSGTGELFF. The CDR3 nucleotides read TGTGCCAGCAGTGAATATCGAGGGACTTCGGGCACCGGGGAGCTGTTTTTT.

The chain employs TRBV30 and TRBJ1-3; TRBD1 might be the D (6 bases). V lost 7 bases to trimming and J lost 3 bases, with 16 bases between them. CDR1 is GTSNPN and CDR2 is SVGIG in the germline V gene (reference sequence). The CDR3 is 14 residues long. The CDR3 sequence: CAYSPGENGNTIYF. The CDR3 DNA is TGTGCCTACTCACCAGGGGAGAATGGAAACACCATATATTTT. Full variable domain (rest looked up from reference TRBV30 and TRBJ1-3): SQTIHQWPATLVQPVGSPLSLECTVEGTSNPNLYWYRQAAGRGLQLLFYSVGIGQISSEVPQNLSASRPQDRQFILSSKKLLLSDSGFYLCAYSPGENGNTIYFGEGSWLTVV.

CDR3 sequence reads: CASSAVWKGNQPQHF. In DNA form, the CDR3 reads TGTGCCAGCAGCGCCGTTTGGAAGGGGAATCAGCCCCAGCATTTT. This chain links TRBV6-1 with TRBJ1-5, with D tentatively TRBD1 (5 bases). Deletions cut 6 bases from V and 4 bases from J, with 16 bases between. Germline V gene data show CDR1 as MNHNS and CDR2 as SASEGT. The CDR3 extends over 15 amino acids.

By share, this clonotype counts as hyperexpanded. V gene TRBV2 combines with J gene TRBJ1-2, with D unresolved. The germline V and J ends were trimmed by 1 base and 1 base, with 7 bases remaining between them. The germline gives CDR1 SNHLY, CDR2 FYNNEI. This CDR3 is built from 14 residues. CDR3 nucleotides: TGTGCCAGCAGTGAAGTGGCCCATAACTATGGCTACACCTTC. Encoded protein: CASSEVAHNYGYTF.

The chain couples TRBV5-1 to TRBJ2-5, with 12 bases lining up with TRBD2. Trimming removed 2 bases from V and 5 bases from J; junction bases left unmatched: 7. CDR1 and CDR2 (germline): SGHRS, YFSETQ. CDR3 length: 16 amino acids. For the CDR3, the DNA is TGCGCCAGCAGCTTCGCTAGCGGGGGGGCCTTTGAGACCCAGTACTTC. It specifies CASSFASGGAFETQYF. Looking up the rest from reference TRBV5-1 and TRBJ2-5 gives the full variable domain: KAGVTQTPRYLIKTRGQQVTLSCSPISGHRSVSWYQQTPGQGLQFLFEYFSETQRNKGNFPGRFSGRQFSNSRSEMNVSTLELGDSALYLCASSFASGGAFETQYFGPGTRLLVL.

This clonotype was observed a few times. The rearrangement joins TRBV6-1 to TRBJ1-5; D uncertain. The V and J ends lost 8 bases and 2 bases respectively, with 16 bases between them. Germline V CDR1 and CDR2: MNHNS, SASEGT. The CDR3 has 15 amino acids. CDR3 sequence: CASRESALGNQPQHF. In DNA, the CDR3 is TGTGCCAGCCGAGAATCGGCTCTCGGCAATCAGCCCCAGCATTTT.